A single sample gave rise to the 27 T cell receptor beta chains below, sequenced in a study of blood T cell repertoires in COVID-19. TCRdb's table, derived via immunoSEQ multiplex PCR, lists solely in-frame clones and lacks some. The sample comprises about 280,000 clones, roughly 90% of which are singletons, and approximately 12% rests with the top ten. Specimen: peripheral blood. Receptor source: a woman in her twenties or thirties with COVID-19, enrolled during active disease.

This clone was counted a single time. The V call is TRBV13, the J call TRBJ2-7; 12 nucleotides align to TRBD2. Looked up from germline, CDR1 is PRHDT and CDR2 is FYEKMQ (reference sequence). This CDR3 contains 15 residues. J gave up 2 bases and V 5 bases, and 4 bases lay outside the gene matches. DNA of the CDR3: TGTGCCAGCAGCCACACTAGCGGGGGGACCTACGAGCAGTACTTC. Its translation: CASSHTSGGTYEQYF.

J is TRBJ2-3 and V is TRBV28; TRBD2 matches 8 bases. The CDR3 runs 14 residues. Germline V gene lookup returns CDR1 MDHEN and CDR2 SYDVKM. The V and J ends lost 10 bases and 4 bases, in that order; junction bases with no gene match: 10. Here the CDR3 DNA reads TGTGCCATTACCGGGGGGGCCCTGGCAGATACGCAGTATTTT. Its protein is CAITGGALADTQYF. Full variable domain (rest looked up from reference TRBV28 and TRBJ2-3): DVKVTQSSRYLVKRTGEKVFLECVQDMDHENMFWYRQDPGLGLRLIYFSYDVKMKEKGDIPEGYSVSREKKERFSLILESASTNQTSMYLCAITGGALADTQYFGPGTRLTVL.

This clone has a handful of counts. The rearrangement links TRBV7-8 to TRBJ1-1; D remains ambiguous. The CDR3 is 15 amino acids. CDR1 and CDR2 from the germline V gene are SGHVS and FQNEAQ. Trimming left V 0 bases short and J 0 bases short, with 8 bases between. The CDR3 bases are TGTGCCAGCAGCTTAGCGTGGCAGATGAACACTGAAGCTTTCTTT. This encodes CASSLAWQMNTEAFF.

This chain connects TRBV3-1 (or the pseudogene TRBV3-2) to TRBJ1-6; D possibly corresponds to TRBD1 (6 bases). The CDR3 sequence is 18 residues long. V was cut by 0 bases and J by 3 bases, with 15 bases left in between. Germline values: CDR1 LGHDT, CDR2 YNNKEL (reference sequence). CDR3 region: CASSQEGGRWLYNSPLHF. The CDR3 DNA sequence: TGTGCCAGCAGCCAAGAGGGGGGGCGGTGGCTCTATAATTCACCCCTCCACTTT.

This chain uses TRBV6-5 with TRBJ1-5, with 7 bases that match TRBD1. Looked up from germline, CDR1 is MNHEY and CDR2 is SVGAGI. CDR3 length equals 14 residues. Germline trimming cut 5 bases from V and 4 bases from J; bases unmatched to any gene: 5. The CDR3 loop reads CASSKQGINQPQHF. The CDR3 DNA reads TGTGCCAGCAGTAAACAGGGGATTAATCAGCCCCAGCATTTT.

The genes are TRBV18 and TRBJ2-2; D is perhaps TRBD1 (6 bases). The CDR3 consists of 16 residues. Trimming left V 4 bases short and J 0 bases short, with 12 bases between. CDR1 and CDR2 (germline): KGHSH, LQKENI. The chain's CDR3 is CASSRDRRTNTGELFF. In DNA, the CDR3 is TGTGCCAGCTCACGCGACAGGAGGACGAACACCGGGGAGCTGTTTTTT. The full variable domain, completed using reference TRBV18 and TRBJ2-2, is NAGVMQNPRHLVRRRGQEARLRCSPMKGHSHVYWYRQLPEEGLKFMVYLQKENIIDESGMPKERFSAEFPKEGPSILRIQQVVRGDSAAYFCASSRDRRTNTGELFFGEGSRLTVL.

The chain combines TRBV2 with TRBJ2-7, with D perhaps matching TRBD2 (5 bases). This CDR3 spans 13 amino acids. Looked up from germline, CDR1 is SNHLY and CDR2 is FYNNEI. V was trimmed by 7 bases and J by 7 bases, leaving 17 bases between them. The CDR3 DNA sequence: TGTGCCAGCATTGGCACGGGGTGGTATGAGCAGTACTTC. Encoded protein: CASIGTGWYEQYF.

The chain employs TRBV7-9 and TRBJ1-2; D is ambiguous. This CDR3 comprises 13 residues. Between the trimmed V and J ends, which lost 0 bases and 4 bases, there was a span of 6 bases. Germline CDR1 and CDR2: SEHNR and FQNEAQ (reference sequence). CDR3 sequence: CASSLASFYGYTF. The CDR3 coding sequence is TGTGCCAGCAGCTTAGCCTCTTTCTATGGCTACACCTTC. The full variable domain, completed using reference TRBV7-9 and TRBJ1-2, is DTGVSQNPRHKITKRGQNVTFRCDPISEHNRLYWYRQTLGQGPEFLTYFQNEAQLEKSRLLSDRFSAERPKGSFSTLEIQRTEQGDSAMYLCASSLASFYGYTFGSGTRLTVV.

The chain has TRBV12-5 and TRBJ2-5; 7 bases match TRBD2. Per the germline V gene, CDR1 is LGHNT and CDR2 is FRNRAP. With 7 bases clipped from V and 4 bases from J, the junction kept 9 bases outside the gene matches. The CDR3 contains 14 residues. This CDR3 is CASVEPAGLETQYF. Here the CDR3 DNA reads TGTGCTAGTGTCGAACCAGCGGGGTTAGAGACCCAGTACTTC.

This sequence joins TRBV6-5 and TRBJ1-1, with D possibly TRBD1 on 6 matching bases. CDR3 size: 13 residues. Germline values: CDR1 MNHEY, CDR2 SVGAGI. Trimming stripped 7 bases from V and 2 bases from J, with 11 bases between. The CDR3 protein is CASTPGGNTEAFF. DNA of the CDR3: TGTGCCAGCACTCCTGGGGGCAACACTGAAGCTTTCTTT.

This rearrangement joins TRBV19 to TRBJ2-7; the D gene is possibly TRBD1 (5 bases). Trimming took off 5 bases at V and 2 bases at J, with 16 bases between the two ends. This CDR3 contains 15 residues. The germline V gene encodes CDR1 LNHDA and CDR2 SQIVND (reference sequence). The CDR3 DNA is TGTGCCAGTAGTCACCAGGGTGGCGGACCCTACGAGCAGTACTTC. This gives the protein CASSHQGGGPYEQYF.

This clone was counted a few times. The chain employs TRBV3-1 (or the pseudogene TRBV3-2) and TRBJ2-7, with 9 nucleotides matching TRBD1. V dropped 3 bases and J dropped 6; count of bases not matched to a gene: 12. CDR1 and CDR2 from the germline V gene are LGHDT and YNNKEL (reference sequence). The CDR3 totals 16 residues. The CDR3 sequence is CASSHDPGQGPLEQYF. DNA of the CDR3: TGTGCCAGCAGCCACGACCCGGGACAGGGTCCCCTCGAGCAGTACTTC.

This chain joins TRBV6-5 and TRBJ2-5; 7 nucleotides match TRBD2. CDR1 and CDR2 (germline): MNHEY, SVGAGI. V lost 7 bases to trimming and J lost 5 bases; unmatched junction nucleotides: 4. This CDR3 has 12 residues. The CDR3 region is CASKRGDETQYF. The CDR3 region has the DNA TGTGCCAGCAAACGGGGGGACGAGACCCAGTACTTC.

This clone was picked up a small number of times. The rearrangement uses TRBV6-5 and TRBJ1-1; possible D gene TRBD1, 6 bases. The CDR3 length is 12 residues. Trimming stripped 11 bases from V and 5 bases from J, with 15 bases between. Per the germline V gene, CDR1 is MNHEY and CDR2 is SVGAGI. CDR3: CACKTGGTEAFF. For the CDR3, the DNA is TGTGCCTGCAAGACAGGCGGGACTGAAGCTTTCTTT.

A word on this clone: The same CDR3 is also encoded by other DNA sequences in this sample. The V call is TRBV4-2, the J call TRBJ2-1, with TRBD2 as a possible D gene (5 bases). The V and J ends lost 0 bases and 6 bases respectively, with 9 bases between them. This CDR3 is built from 14 residues. Germline V gene data show CDR1 as LGHNA and CDR2 as YNFKEQ. The CDR3 sequence is CASSQDGSGNEQFF. Here the CDR3 DNA reads TGTGCCAGCAGCCAAGATGGGAGCGGCAATGAGCAGTTCTTC.

The chain couples TRBV23-1 to TRBJ1-6; D is ambiguous. TRBV23-1 is reported as an ORF; its role is uncertain. This CDR3 comprises 18 residues. With 2 bases removed from V and 6 bases from J, the gap between germline ends came to 20 bases. In DNA form, the CDR3 reads TGCGCCAGCAGTCAACCGAGGTGCCGACCAAGTTTTAATTCACCCCTCCACTTT. It yields the protein CASSQPRCRPSFNSPLHF.

J is TRBJ1-2 and V is TRBV3-1 (or the pseudogene TRBV3-2), with 9 positions matching TRBD1. Per germline, CDR1 LGHDT and CDR2 YNNKEL (reference sequence). The CDR3 covers 15 residues. Germline trimming cut 4 bases from V and 4 bases from J; bases unmatched to any gene: 7. The CDR3: CASSLGTGPIYGYTF. The CDR3 region has the DNA TGTGCCAGCAGCCTCGGGACAGGGCCGATCTATGGCTACACCTTC.

The rearrangement uses TRBV6-1 and TRBJ2-3; 10 nucleotides align to TRBD2. The CDR3 is 16 amino acids. Germline loops: CDR1 MNHNS, CDR2 SASEGT. V gave up 3 bases and J gave up 1 base; unmatched junction bases: 4. This CDR3 reads CASSEILAGRTDTQYF. CDR3 nucleotides: TGTGCCAGCAGTGAGATACTAGCGGGGCGCACAGATACGCAGTATTTT.

V is TRBV28 and J is TRBJ1-5; D is uncertain. V gave up 5 bases and J gave up 4 bases, with 18 bases separating them. This CDR3 has 16 amino acids. Germline CDR1 MDHEN, CDR2 SYDVKM. The CDR3 DNA sequence: TGTGCCAGCAGTCCCGGTTACGTAACAGCAAATCAGCCCCAGCATTTT. It translates to CASSPGYVTANQPQHF.

This chain uses TRBV5-5 with TRBJ1-2, with a weak D call TRBD1 (5 bases). CDR3 length: 15 amino acids. Trimming took 2 bases from V and 4 from J, leaving 15 bases between them. CDR1 is SGHKS, CDR2 YYEKEE, per germline (reference sequence). This CDR3 is CASSLGPGGTYGYTF. CDR3 DNA: TGTGCCAGCAGCTTAGGACCCGGAGGGACCTATGGCTACACCTTC.

This clone appeared once. This chain uses TRBV12-3 or TRBV12-4 with TRBJ2-7, with D possibly TRBD2 on 5 matching bases. This CDR3 region has 12 residues. The germline V and J ends were trimmed by 3 bases and 5 bases, with 8 bases remaining between them. The CDR3 DNA is TGTGCCAGCAGTTTCGGGATCCACGAGCAGTACTTC. Protein product: CASSFGIHEQYF.

The chain carries TRBV27 and TRBJ1-2; TRBD1 agrees at 7 bases. From germline, CDR1 is MNHEY and CDR2 SMNVEV (reference sequence). J lost 3 bases, V lost 2 bases, and 3 bases had no gene match. This CDR3 comprises 14 residues. The CDR3 DNA sequence: TGTGCCAGCAGTTTAGGCGGGACAGACTATGGCTACACCTTC. Encoded protein: CASSLGGTDYGYTF.

The chain employs TRBV2 and TRBJ1-2, with D perhaps TRBD1 (6 bases). Germline CDR1 SNHLY, CDR2 FYNNEI. The V end lost 9 bases, the J end lost 6 bases, and 20 bases lay between the germline ends. The CDR3 is made up of 14 amino acids. The CDR3 loop is CARKGGGVSHGYTF. The CDR3 DNA reads as TGTGCCAGAAAGGGCGGGGGCGTTTCTCATGGCTACACCTTC.

The chain joins TRBV6-7 to TRBJ2-3; the D gene is possibly TRBD2 (6 bases). TRBV6-7 has ORF status, its function being uncertain. The V end lost 9 bases, the J end lost 0 bases, and 31 bases lay between the germline ends. This CDR3 is 20 amino acids long. The CDR3 protein is CARTYRGARPGSSSTDTQYF. DNA for the CDR3: TGTGCCAGGACATATCGGGGAGCAAGACCCGGGAGCAGTAGCACAGATACGCAGTATTTT.

This clone occurred once. This chain connects TRBV13 to TRBJ2-3; D possibly corresponds to TRBD2 (7 bases). The CDR3 extends over 16 amino acids. V lost 0 bases and J lost 2, with 12 bases in between. Germline CDR1 reads PRHDT; CDR2 reads FYEKMQ (reference sequence). CDR3 sequence (DNA): TGTGCCAGCAGCTTAGGTCGGCGGGGGCCCACAGATACGCAGTATTTT. This translates into CASSLGRRGPTDTQYF.

J is TRBJ1-6 and V is TRBV11-2, with 9 positions matching TRBD1. V shed 2 bases and J 8 bases; nucleotides not matched to a gene: 4. Germline-derived CDR1 and CDR2 are SGHAT and FQNNGV. The CDR3 consists of 15 residues. CDR3 amino acids: CASSLLGQGYSPLHF. CDR3 DNA sequence: TGTGCCAGCAGCTTATTGGGACAGGGCTATTCACCCCTCCACTTT.

The V call is TRBV4-1, the J call TRBJ2-7, with TRBD1 as a possible D gene (6 bases). The CDR3 has 13 amino acids. V was clipped by 4 bases and J by 1 base, with 8 bases between them. CDR1 and CDR2 (germline): MGHRA, YSYEKL. CDR3 sequence reads: CASSLGQSYEQYF. CDR3 sequence (DNA): TGCGCCAGCAGCCTTGGACAGTCCTACGAGCAGTACTTC.